This T cell receptor (beta chain) was profiled in a study of T cells in Graves' hyperthyroidism and ophthalmopathy. The study enrolled patients aged 18 to 65 with newly diagnosed hyperthyroidism of under 2 months' duration. Uncontrolled infection, other autoimmune disease, pregnancy or lactation barred patients from enrollment. Amplified regions were TCR beta CDR3 sequences from RNA transcripts. RT-PCR in the first round (using the HTBI primer set) targeted the TCR CDR3. TCRdb redid the calling of the multiplex PCR reads with MiXCR, one entry per CDR3 protein. The sample consists of around 290,000 distinct CDR3 sequences, approximately 15% of them appearing once. This clonotype was recorded at least ten times. CDR3 length: 15 amino acids. CDR1 is DFQATT and CDR2 is SNEGSKA in the germline V gene (reference sequence). Trimming stripped 7 bases from V and 6 bases from J, with 24 bases between.

V is TRBV20-1 and J is TRBJ2-5; no reliable D call. This TCR came from a woman in her thirties or forties with Graves' hyperthyroidism. Material: blood. The CDR3 DNA reads as TGCAGTGTTAACCCCCATTTAGATTCGTTAAAGACCCAGTACTTC. Protein sequence: CSVNPHLDSLKTQYF.